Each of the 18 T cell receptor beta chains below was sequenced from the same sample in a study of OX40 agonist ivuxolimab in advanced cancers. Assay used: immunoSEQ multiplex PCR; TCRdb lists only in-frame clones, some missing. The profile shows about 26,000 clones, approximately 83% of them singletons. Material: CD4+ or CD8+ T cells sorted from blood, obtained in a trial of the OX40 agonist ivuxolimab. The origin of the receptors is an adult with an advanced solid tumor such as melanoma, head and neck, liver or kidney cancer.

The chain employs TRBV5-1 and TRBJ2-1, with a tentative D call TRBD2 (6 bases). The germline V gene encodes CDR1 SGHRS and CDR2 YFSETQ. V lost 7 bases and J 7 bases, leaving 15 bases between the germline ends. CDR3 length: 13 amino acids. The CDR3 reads CASGLNAGNEQFF. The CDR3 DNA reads TGCGCCAGCGGACTAAATGCAGGTAATGAGCAGTTCTTC.

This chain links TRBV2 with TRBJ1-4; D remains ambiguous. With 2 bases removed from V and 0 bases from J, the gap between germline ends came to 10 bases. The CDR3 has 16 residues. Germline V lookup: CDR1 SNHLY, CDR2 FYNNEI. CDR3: CASSELAEATNEKLFF. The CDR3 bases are TGTGCCAGCAGTGAATTGGCAGAGGCAACTAATGAAAAACTGTTTTTT.

CDR3 sequence reads: CSVETRTISYNEQFF. In nucleotides, the CDR3 is TGCAGCGTTGAGACTCGGACTATCTCCTACAATGAGCAGTTCTTC. The V gene is TRBV29-1, the J gene TRBJ2-1, with D tentatively TRBD2 (6 bases). Germline CDR1 SQVTM, CDR2 ANQGSEA. This CDR3 is built from 15 residues. V shed 3 bases and J shed 0 bases, with 12 bases lying between them.

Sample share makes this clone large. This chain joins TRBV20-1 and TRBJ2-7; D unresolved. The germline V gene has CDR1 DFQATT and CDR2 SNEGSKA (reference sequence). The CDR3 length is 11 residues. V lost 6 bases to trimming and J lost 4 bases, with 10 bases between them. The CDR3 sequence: CSAPVGYEQYF. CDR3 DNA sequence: TGCAGTGCCCCTGTGGGTTACGAGCAGTACTTC.

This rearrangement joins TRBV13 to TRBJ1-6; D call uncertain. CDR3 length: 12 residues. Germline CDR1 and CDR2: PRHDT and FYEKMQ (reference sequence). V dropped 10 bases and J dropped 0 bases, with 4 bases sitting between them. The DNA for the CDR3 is TGTGCCACTAGCTCCTATAATTCACCCCTCCACTTT. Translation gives CATSSYNSPLHF. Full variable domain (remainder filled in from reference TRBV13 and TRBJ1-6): AAGVIQSPRHLIKEKRETATLKCYPIPRHDTVYWYQQGPGQDPQFLISFYEKMQSDKGSIPDRFSAQQFSDYHSELNMSSLELGDSALYFCATSSYNSPLHFGNGTRLTVT.

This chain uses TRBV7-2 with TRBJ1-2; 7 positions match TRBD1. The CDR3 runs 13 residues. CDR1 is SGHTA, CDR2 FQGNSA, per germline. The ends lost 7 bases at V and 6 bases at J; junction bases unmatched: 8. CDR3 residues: CASILRQGNGYTF. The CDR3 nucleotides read TGTGCCAGCATCCTTCGACAGGGAAATGGCTACACCTTC.

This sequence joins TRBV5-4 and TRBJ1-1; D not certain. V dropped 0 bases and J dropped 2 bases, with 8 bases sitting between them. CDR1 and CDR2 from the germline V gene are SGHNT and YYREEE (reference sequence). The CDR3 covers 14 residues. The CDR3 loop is CASSLGQVNTEAFF. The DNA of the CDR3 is TGTGCCAGCAGCTTGGGGCAGGTAAACACTGAAGCTTTCTTT.

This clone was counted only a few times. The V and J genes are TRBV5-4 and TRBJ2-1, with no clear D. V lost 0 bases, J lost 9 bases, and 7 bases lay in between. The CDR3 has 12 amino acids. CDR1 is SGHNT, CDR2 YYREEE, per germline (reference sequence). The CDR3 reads CASSLEGREQFF. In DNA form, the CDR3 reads TGTGCCAGCAGCTTGGAGGGCCGTGAGCAGTTCTTC.

CDR3 residues: CASSTGTNSNQPQHF. The CDR3 DNA reads TGTGCCAGTAGTACCGGGACAAATAGCAATCAGCCCCAGCATTTT. The chain is built from TRBV19 and TRBJ1-5; D may be TRBD1 (6 bases). Germline CDR1 reads LNHDA; CDR2 reads SQIVND (reference sequence). The V gene lost 4 bases and the J gene lost 0 bases, with 10 bases spanning the gap. This CDR3 spans 15 amino acids.

CDR3 sequence (DNA): TGCGCCAGCAGCTCCGGGACACCCCTTGAGCAGTTCTTC. Amino acids: CASSSGTPLEQFF. This chain connects TRBV5-1 to TRBJ2-1; TRBD1 might be the D (6 bases). The germline V and J ends were trimmed by 3 bases and 9 bases, with 13 bases remaining between them. The CDR3 covers 13 residues. Germline CDR1 and CDR2: SGHRS and YFSETQ.

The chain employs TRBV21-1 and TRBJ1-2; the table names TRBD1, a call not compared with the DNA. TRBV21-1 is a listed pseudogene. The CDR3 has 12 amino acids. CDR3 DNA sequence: TGTGCCAGCGGAAGGACAGGGAGAGGCTACACCTTC. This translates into CASGRTGRGYTF.

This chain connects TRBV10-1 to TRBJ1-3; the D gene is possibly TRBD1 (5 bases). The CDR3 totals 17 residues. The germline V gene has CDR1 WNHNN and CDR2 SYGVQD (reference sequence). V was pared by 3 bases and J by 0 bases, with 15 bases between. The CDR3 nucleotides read TGCGCCAGCAGTGATCGACCTCAGGGCCTCTCTGGAAACACCATATATTTT. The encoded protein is CASSDRPQGLSGNTIYF.

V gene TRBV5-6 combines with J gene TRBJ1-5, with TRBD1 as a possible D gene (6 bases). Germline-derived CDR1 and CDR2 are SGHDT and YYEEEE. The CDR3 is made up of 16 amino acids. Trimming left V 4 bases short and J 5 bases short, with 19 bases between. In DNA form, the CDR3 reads TGTGCCAGCAGCGAGAGAAGGGACACTCTGGATCAGCCCCAGCATTTT. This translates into CASSERRDTLDQPQHF.

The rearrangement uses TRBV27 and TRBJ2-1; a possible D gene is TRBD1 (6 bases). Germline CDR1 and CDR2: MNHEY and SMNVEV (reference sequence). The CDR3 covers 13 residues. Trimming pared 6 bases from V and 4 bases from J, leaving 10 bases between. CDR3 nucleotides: TGTGCCAGCAGCCCTGGACAGTACAATGAGCAGTTCTTC. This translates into CASSPGQYNEQFF.

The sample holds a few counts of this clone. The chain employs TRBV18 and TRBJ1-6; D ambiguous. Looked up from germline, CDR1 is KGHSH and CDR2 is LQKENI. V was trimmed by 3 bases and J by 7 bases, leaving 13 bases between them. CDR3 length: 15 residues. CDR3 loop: CASSPSGFGNSPLHF. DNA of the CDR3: TGTGCCAGCTCACCCAGCGGTTTTGGGAATTCACCCCTCCACTTT.

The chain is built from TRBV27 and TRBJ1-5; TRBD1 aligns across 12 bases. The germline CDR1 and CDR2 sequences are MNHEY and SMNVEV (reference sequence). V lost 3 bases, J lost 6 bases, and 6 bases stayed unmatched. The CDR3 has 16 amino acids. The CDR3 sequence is CASSLARDRGLQPQHF. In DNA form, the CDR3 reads TGTGCCAGCAGTTTGGCACGGGACAGGGGGCTTCAGCCCCAGCATTTT.

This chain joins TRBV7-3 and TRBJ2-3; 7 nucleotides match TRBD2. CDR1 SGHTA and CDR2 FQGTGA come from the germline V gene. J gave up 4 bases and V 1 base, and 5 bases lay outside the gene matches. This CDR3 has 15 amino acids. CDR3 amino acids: CASSLRRGRADTQYF. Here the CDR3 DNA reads TGTGCCAGCAGCTTAAGGCGGGGGAGGGCAGATACGCAGTATTTT.

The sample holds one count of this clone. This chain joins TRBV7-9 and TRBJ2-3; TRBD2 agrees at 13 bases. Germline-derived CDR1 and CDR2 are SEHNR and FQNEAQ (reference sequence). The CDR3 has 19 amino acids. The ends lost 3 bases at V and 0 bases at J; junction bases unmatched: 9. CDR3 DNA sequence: TGTGCCAGCAGCTTGGGACTAGCGGGGACCAAAGCTAGCACAGATACGCAGTATTTT. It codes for CASSLGLAGTKASTDTQYF.